This T cell receptor beta chain originates from a study of blood T cell repertoires in COVID-19. CDR3 size: 15 residues. The V and J ends lost 2 bases and 0 bases respectively, with 10 bases between them. Germline values: CDR1 MNHEY, CDR2 SVGAGI. Sequenced by immunoSEQ multiplex PCR; TCRdb stores in-frame clones only, minus some. The data show some 80,000 clones, more than 65% seen once. This receptor was taken from a man aged 80 or over with acute or convalescent COVID-19. This rearrangement joins TRBV6-5 to TRBJ1-2; D may be TRBD1 (5 bases). Sequencing used peripheral blood. This CDR3 is CASSYIRAPNYGYTF. As DNA, the CDR3 is TGTGCCAGCAGTTACATCAGGGCTCCTAACTATGGCTACACCTTC.